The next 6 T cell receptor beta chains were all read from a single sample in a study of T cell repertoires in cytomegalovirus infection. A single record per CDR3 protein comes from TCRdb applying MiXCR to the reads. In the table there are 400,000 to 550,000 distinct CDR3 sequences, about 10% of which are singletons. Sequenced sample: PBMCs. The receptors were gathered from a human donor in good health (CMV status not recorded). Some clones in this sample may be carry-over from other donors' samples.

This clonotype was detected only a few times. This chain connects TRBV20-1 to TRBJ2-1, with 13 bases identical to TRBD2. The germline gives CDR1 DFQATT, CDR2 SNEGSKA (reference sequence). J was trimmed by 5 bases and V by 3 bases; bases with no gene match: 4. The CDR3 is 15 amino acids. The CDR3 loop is CSASPGLAGDNEQFF. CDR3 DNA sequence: TGCAGTGCTAGCCCCGGACTAGCGGGGGACAATGAGCAGTTCTTC.

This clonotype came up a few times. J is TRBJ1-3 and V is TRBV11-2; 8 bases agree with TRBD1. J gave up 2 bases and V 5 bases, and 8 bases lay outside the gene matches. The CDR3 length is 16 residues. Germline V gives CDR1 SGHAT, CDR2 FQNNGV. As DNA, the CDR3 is TGTGCCAGCAGCCCGGACAGGGCGAAAACTGGAAACACCATATATTTT. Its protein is CASSPDRAKTGNTIYF.

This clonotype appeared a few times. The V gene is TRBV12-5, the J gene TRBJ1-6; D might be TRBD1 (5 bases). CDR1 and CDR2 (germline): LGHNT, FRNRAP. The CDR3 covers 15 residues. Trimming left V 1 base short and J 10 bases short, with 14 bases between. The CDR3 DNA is TGTGCTAGTGGTTTGGACGCCCAGGGTGGGTCACCCCTCCACTTT. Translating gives CASGLDAQGGSPLHF.

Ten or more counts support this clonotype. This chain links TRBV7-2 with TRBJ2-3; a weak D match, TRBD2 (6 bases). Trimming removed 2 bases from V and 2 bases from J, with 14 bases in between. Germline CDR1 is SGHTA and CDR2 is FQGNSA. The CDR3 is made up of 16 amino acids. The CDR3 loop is CASSLSGSGNTDTQYF. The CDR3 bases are TGTGCCAGCAGCTTATCAGGTAGCGGAAACACAGATACGCAGTATTTT.

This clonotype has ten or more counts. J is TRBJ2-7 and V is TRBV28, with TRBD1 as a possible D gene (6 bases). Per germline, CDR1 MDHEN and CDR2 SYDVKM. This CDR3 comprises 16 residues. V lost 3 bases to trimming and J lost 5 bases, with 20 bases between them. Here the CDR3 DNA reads TGTGCCAGCAGTTTTACCGGGGTGGACAGTTACGACGAGCAGTACTTC. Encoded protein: CASSFTGVDSYDEQYF.

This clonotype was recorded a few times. The CDR3 spells CSARAGGSHNEQFF. CDR3 bases: TGCAGTGCTAGAGCGGGAGGGAGCCACAATGAGCAGTTCTTC. The V and J genes are TRBV20-1 and TRBJ2-1; the match to TRBD2 covers 8 bases. V lost 1 base and J lost 5; bases outside the gene matches: 4. The germline CDR1 and CDR2 sequences are DFQATT and SNEGSKA (reference sequence). This CDR3 is 14 amino acids long.